The clone carrying this T cell receptor (beta chain) has ten or more counts. This entry belongs to a study of T cells in Graves' hyperthyroidism and ophthalmopathy. Lactation, pregnancy, other autoimmune disease or uncontrolled infection led to exclusion of patients. RNA transcripts provided the source from which TCR beta CDR3 regions were amplified. An initial round of RT-PCR targeting the TCR CDR3 relied on the HTBI primer set. Each CDR3 protein is one row after TCRdb ran MiXCR on the multiplex PCR reads. The sample lists about 530,000 distinct CDR3 sequences, 17% occurring once. The germline CDR1 and CDR2 sequences are SGHVS and FQNEAQ. This CDR3 is 12 amino acids long. V dropped 5 bases and J dropped 7 bases, with 10 bases sitting between them.

The sequence was collected from a woman between 18 and 29 years old with Graves' ophthalmopathy. What was sequenced was blood. This sequence joins TRBV7-8 and TRBJ2-3; D unresolved. The CDR3 spells CASSPNQHTQYF. CDR3 DNA: TGTGCCAGCAGCCCCAATCAACATACGCAGTATTTT.